What follows describes a single T cell receptor beta chain. What it binds is not known. This sample is drawn from a study of graft-versus-host responses after intestinal transplantation. Study in general: Every transplant recipient was induced with anti-thymocyte globulin, then maintained on tacrolimus and steroids for approximately three years.

This table comes from immunoSEQ multiplex PCR, and its TCRdb copy is limited to in-frame clones, with some not included. The sample holds 75,000 to 100,000 clones, roughly 86% seen once. Study-wide results and limits: Recipient marrow showed GvH clones, some seen first in ileum or blood. Peak levels of circulating GvH clones tracked with early post-transplant HvG declines.

The CDR3 is 15 amino acids. Germline V CDR1 and CDR2: MNHEY, SMNVEV (reference sequence). The trim removed 3 bases at V and 2 bases at J, leaving 4 bases unmatched. The chain couples TRBV27 to TRBJ2-7; 10 positions agree with TRBD2. This TCR was sampled from a human patient who received an intestinal transplant, so some T cells may come from the graft donor. The sequenced sample was PBMCs, obtained 255 days after intestinal transplant. CDR3 residues: CASSFERGGPYEQYF. The CDR3 DNA is TGTGCCAGCAGTTTCGAGCGGGGGGGCCCCTACGAGCAGTACTTC.